A single sample gave rise to the 18 T cell receptor beta chains below, sequenced in a study of T cells in Graves' hyperthyroidism and ophthalmopathy. From RNA transcripts, TCR beta CDR3 regions were amplified. HTBI primers were used for first-round RT-PCR of the TCR CDR3. A single record per CDR3 protein comes from TCRdb applying MiXCR to the multiplex PCR reads. The sample consists of 600,000 or so distinct CDR3 sequences, approximately 15% of them appearing once. Input material: blood. The receptors stem from a woman in her forties or fifties with Graves' ophthalmopathy.

The chain links TRBV5-8 to TRBJ2-2, with D unresolved. The CDR3 runs to 16 residues. V was pared by 0 bases and J by 4 bases, with 13 bases between. Germline V lookup: CDR1 SGHTS, CDR2 YDEGEE. The CDR3 loop reads CASSLGIALGTGELFF. The CDR3, as DNA: TGTGCCAGCAGCTTGGGGATAGCCTTGGGCACCGGGGAGCTGTTTTTT.

There are a few counts of this clonotype. The rearrangement joins TRBV9 to TRBJ2-5; 9 bases fit TRBD2. Per the germline V gene, CDR1 is SGDLS and CDR2 is YYNGEE. This CDR3 region has 16 residues. Unmatched junction bases numbered 9, after V lost 4 bases and J lost 2 bases. The CDR3 sequence: CASSPRGGTRQETQYF. Written as DNA, the CDR3 is TGTGCCAGCAGCCCGCGGGGGGGGACCCGGCAAGAGACCCAGTACTTC. Together with reference TRBV9 and TRBJ2-5, the CDR3 gives the full variable domain: DSGVTQTPKHLITATGQRVTLRCSPRSGDLSVYWYQQSLDQGLQFLIQYYNGEERAKGNILERFSAQQFPDLHSELNLSSLELGDSALYFCASSPRGGTRQETQYFGPGTRLLVL.

Many counts were recorded for this clonotype. The chain is built from TRBV5-1 and TRBJ2-1; 9 bases fit TRBD2. Germline-derived CDR1 and CDR2 are SGHRS and YFSETQ. Trimming cost V 5 bases and J 14 bases; bases outside gene matches: 17. The CDR3 is made up of 15 amino acids. For the CDR3, the DNA is TGCGCCAGCAGAGTAACCGGGACTAGCAGCATTGGGGAGTTCTTC. It encodes CASRVTGTSSIGEFF.

CDR3 coding DNA: TGTGCCAGCAGCCACCGGACAGGGGGTGTCTACGAGCAGTACTTC. Its protein product is CASSHRTGGVYEQYF. The chain recombines TRBV3-1 with TRBJ2-7, with 10 bases matching TRBD1. CDR1 LGHDT and CDR2 YNNKEL come from the germline V gene (reference sequence). This CDR3 region has 15 residues. With V trimmed by 3 bases and J by 3 bases, 5 bases remained unmatched.

This sequence joins TRBV4-2 and TRBJ1-2; tentatively, D is TRBD1 (6 bases). The CDR3 runs 17 residues. From germline, CDR1 is LGHNA and CDR2 YNFKEQ. V was shortened by 0 bases and J by 4 bases, with 18 bases between the two germline ends. The DNA of the CDR3 is TGTGCCAGCAGCCAAGAGTACCGGGACAACTATGGCTATGGCTACACCTTC. This sequence encodes CASSQEYRDNYGYGYTF.

This clonotype was counted a few times. This chain links TRBV20-1 with TRBJ1-1, with D possibly being TRBD1 (6 bases). Germline V gene lookup returns CDR1 DFQATT and CDR2 SNEGSKA (reference sequence). CDR3 length: 14 residues. Trimming removed 8 bases from V and 2 bases from J, with 18 bases in between. CDR3 bases: TGCAGTAAGATACCGGACAGATCAAACACTGAAGCTTTCTTT. Its translation is CSKIPDRSNTEAFF.

This clonotype was detected ten times or more. J is TRBJ2-7 and V is TRBV24-1, with D hard to call. The CDR3 totals 13 residues. Trimming cost V 4 bases and J 3 bases, with 9 bases left between them. CDR1 and CDR2 (germline): KGHDR, SFDVKD. The CDR3 loop is CATSDDTNYEQYF. Here the CDR3 DNA reads TGTGCCACCAGTGACGACACGAACTACGAGCAGTACTTC.

The chain employs TRBV4-1 and TRBJ2-1; D is perhaps TRBD1 (5 bases). There are 14 residues in the CDR3. CDR1 is MGHRA, CDR2 YSYEKL, per germline. V was shortened by 2 bases and J by 4 bases, with 9 bases between the two germline ends. Here the CDR3 DNA reads TGCGCCAGCAGCCAATCAGGGTCTTACAATGAGCAGTTCTTC. Translation: CASSQSGSYNEQFF.

This clonotype was seen repeatedly, ten times or more. This chain connects TRBV7-9 to TRBJ2-7, with 9 bases fitting TRBD1. CDR3 length equals 15 residues. CDR1 and CDR2 from the germline V gene are SEHNR and FQNEAQ (reference sequence). The V gene end was trimmed by 4 bases and the J gene end by 3 bases; junction bases not matched to a gene: 7. This chain's CDR3 is CASSSAGTGHYEQYF. Here the CDR3 DNA reads TGTGCCAGCAGCTCTGCCGGGACAGGGCACTACGAGCAGTACTTC.

In this sample, this clonotype turned up a few times. V gene TRBV6-1 combines with J gene TRBJ1-1, with 9 bases aligning to TRBD1. Germline CDR1 is MNHNS and CDR2 is SASEGT. Trimming cost V 6 bases and J 3 bases; bases outside gene matches: 5. This CDR3 is 14 amino acids long. CDR3 protein: CASRTGQGDTEAFF. The CDR3 region has the DNA TGTGCCAGCAGAACGGGACAGGGAGACACTGAAGCTTTCTTT.

In its sample, this clonotype was seen many times. This chain connects TRBV7-9 to TRBJ2-7; 11 nucleotides align to TRBD1. This CDR3 comprises 15 residues. The V segment lost 2 bases and the J segment 7 bases; nucleotides outside the gene matches: 7. Germline V lookup: CDR1 SEHNR, CDR2 FQNEAQ (reference sequence). The DNA for the CDR3 is TGTGCCAGCAGCTTACCCGGACAGGGGGCGGGTGAGCAGTACTTC. Protein: CASSLPGQGAGEQYF.

This clonotype occurred a few times. The gene calls are TRBV6-5 and TRBJ2-7; unclear D gene. Between the trimmed V and J ends, which lost 0 bases and 4 bases, there was a span of 10 bases. This CDR3 is 14 amino acids long. The germline CDR1 and CDR2 sequences are MNHEY and SVGAGI. The CDR3 protein is CASSYSGLSYEQYF. The CDR3 DNA follows: TGTGCCAGCAGTTACTCGGGGTTGTCTTACGAGCAGTACTTC.

This clonotype was counted between two and nine times. V is TRBV12-3 or TRBV12-4 and J is TRBJ1-2; possible D gene TRBD1, 6 bases. The CDR3 length is 14 residues. V was trimmed by 6 bases and J by 4 bases, leaving 15 bases between them. CDR3 protein: CASSPRGTPYGYTF. The CDR3 DNA reads TGTGCCAGCAGCCCGAGGGGGACACCCTATGGCTACACCTTC.

This clonotype was recorded many times. The chain joins TRBV9 to TRBJ2-3; tentatively, D is TRBD1 or TRBD2 (5 bases each). V gave up 1 base and J gave up 2 bases, with 35 bases separating them. CDR3 size: 23 residues. Germline CDR1 reads SGDLS; CDR2 reads YYNGEE. CDR3 in DNA: TGTGCCAGCAGCGTATCGGGCGGTCAACAGTCGGGACGACTACCCGTGCACACAGATACGCAGTATTTT. Its protein product is CASSVSGGQQSGRLPVHTDTQYF.

This chain uses TRBV6-1 with TRBJ1-5; 9 bases align to TRBD1. J gave up 1 base and V 10 bases, and 11 bases lay outside the gene matches. Germline lookup yields CDR1 MNHNS and CDR2 SASEGT. The CDR3 is 16 residues long. The CDR3 here is CATKGWGTGSNQPQHF. The CDR3 DNA reads as TGTGCCACCAAGGGGTGGGGGACAGGGAGCAATCAGCCCCAGCATTTT.

The sample holds a few counts of this clonotype. This rearrangement joins TRBV10-3 to TRBJ2-2; tentative D call: TRBD1 (6 bases). V dropped 10 bases and J dropped 3 bases, with 18 bases sitting between them. This CDR3 is 15 amino acids long. Germline values: CDR1 ENHRY, CDR2 SYGVKD. The CDR3 loop is CATRQVLSDTGELFF. As DNA, the CDR3 is TGTGCCACCCGACAGGTATTAAGCGACACCGGGGAGCTGTTTTTT.

This clonotype was seen repeatedly, ten times or more. The rearrangement links TRBV20-1 to TRBJ2-7; 7 bases fit TRBD1. Unmatched junction bases numbered 5, after V lost 3 bases and J lost 3 bases. This CDR3 region has 13 residues. The V gene's germline CDR1 is DFQATT and CDR2 SNEGSKA (reference sequence). For the CDR3, the DNA is TGCAGTGCTAGCGGAGGACAGGACTACGAGCAGTACTTC. Translated, it gives CSASGGQDYEQYF.

This clonotype was seen a few times. The V call is TRBV6-2 or TRBV6-3, the J call TRBJ2-1; 8 bases fit TRBD1. Germline CDR1 and CDR2: MNHEY and SVGEGT. This CDR3 is 18 amino acids long. V shed 5 bases, J shed 8 bases, and the junction held 20 bases outside the gene matches. The CDR3 loop reads CASSRIRTGTFPHDEQFF. The CDR3 DNA follows: TGTGCCAGCAGTCGAATTCGGACAGGGACTTTCCCGCATGATGAGCAGTTCTTC.